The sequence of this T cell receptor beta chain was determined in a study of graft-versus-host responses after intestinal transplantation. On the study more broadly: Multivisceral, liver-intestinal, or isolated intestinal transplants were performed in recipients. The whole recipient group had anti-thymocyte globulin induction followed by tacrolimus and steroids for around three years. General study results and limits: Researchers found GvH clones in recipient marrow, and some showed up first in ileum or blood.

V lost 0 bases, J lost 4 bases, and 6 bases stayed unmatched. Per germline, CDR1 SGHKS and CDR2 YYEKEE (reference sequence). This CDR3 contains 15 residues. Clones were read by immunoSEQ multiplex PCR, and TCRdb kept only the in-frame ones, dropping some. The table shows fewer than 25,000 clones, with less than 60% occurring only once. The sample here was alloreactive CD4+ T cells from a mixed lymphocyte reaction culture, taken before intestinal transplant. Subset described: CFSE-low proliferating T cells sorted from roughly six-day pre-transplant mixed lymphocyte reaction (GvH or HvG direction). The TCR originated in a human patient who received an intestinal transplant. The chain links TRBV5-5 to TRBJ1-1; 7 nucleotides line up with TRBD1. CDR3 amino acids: CASSLDPRGVTEAFF. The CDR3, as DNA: TGTGCCAGCAGCTTGGACCCCAGGGGGGTCACTGAAGCTTTCTTT.